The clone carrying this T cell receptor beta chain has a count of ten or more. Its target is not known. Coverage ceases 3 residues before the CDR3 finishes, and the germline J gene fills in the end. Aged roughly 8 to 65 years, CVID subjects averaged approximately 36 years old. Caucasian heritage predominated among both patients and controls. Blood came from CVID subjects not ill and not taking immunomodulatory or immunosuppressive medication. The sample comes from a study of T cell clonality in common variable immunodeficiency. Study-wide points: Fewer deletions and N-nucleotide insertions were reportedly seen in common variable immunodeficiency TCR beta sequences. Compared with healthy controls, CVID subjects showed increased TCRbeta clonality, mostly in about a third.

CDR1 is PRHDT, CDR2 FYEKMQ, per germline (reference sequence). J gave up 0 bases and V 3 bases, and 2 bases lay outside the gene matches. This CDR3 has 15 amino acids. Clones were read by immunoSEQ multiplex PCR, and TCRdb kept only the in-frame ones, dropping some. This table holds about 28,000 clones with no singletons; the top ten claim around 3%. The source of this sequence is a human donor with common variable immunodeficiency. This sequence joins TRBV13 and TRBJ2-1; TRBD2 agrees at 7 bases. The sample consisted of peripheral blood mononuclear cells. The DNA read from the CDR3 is TGTGCCAGCAGCTTCATAGCGGGCTCCTACAATGAG. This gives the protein CASSFIAGSYNE. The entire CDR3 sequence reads CASSFIAGSYNEQFF.